These T cell receptor beta chains were read from a single sample in a study of blood T cell repertoires in COVID-19. Measured with immunoSEQ multiplex PCR; TCRdb has only the in-frame clones, and not every one. The sample records roughly 220,000 clones, roughly nine tenths being singletons. The sequenced sample consisted of PBMCs or T cells enriched from blood (not recorded which). The receptors originated from a woman aged 18-30 years in a cohort exposed to, infected with or recovered from COVID-19 (not recorded which). Both conserved end residues are part of each CDR3. A D gene is named only where the DNA matches it firmly. Expanded clones are given a class, and other clones once, few, many or no size at all.

>TRBJ1-1|TRBD1|.|TRBV10-2
TGCGCCAGCAGTGATGGACAGGGCGGCACTGAAGCTTTCTTT
CASSDGQGGTEAFF
>TRBJ1-2|TRBD1|.|TRBV7-9
TGTGCCAGCAGCTCAGGGGGATATGGCTACACCTTC
CASSSGGYGYTF
>TRBJ1-2|.|few|TRBV19
TGTGCCAGTAGTATGGAGCGTGGCTATGGCTACACCTTC
CASSMERGYGYTF
>TRBJ2-1|.|.|TRBV5-1
TGCGCCAGCAGCTTGTCGAGTGAGCAGTTCTTC
CASSLSSEQFF
>TRBJ2-1|TRBD2|few|TRBV7-8
TGTGCCAGCAGTTGGCAAGACGGACTAGCGGGAGATGAGCAGTTCTTC
CASSWQDGLAGDEQFF
>TRBJ2-1|TRBD2|.|TRBV19
TGTGCCAGTAGTATGAAGGCTCGGGGGGGCTTAAGCAATGAGCAGTTCTTC
CASSMKARGGLSNEQFF
>TRBJ2-7|.|.|TRBV6-5
TGTGCCAGCAGTTACTCGAGCACTACCGAGCAGTACTTC
CASSYSSTTEQYF
>TRBJ1-2|.|.|TRBV27
TGTGCCAGCAGTTCAACAGCTACTGGCTACACCTTC
CASSSTATGYTF
>TRBJ1-2|.|once|TRBV19
TGTGCCAGTAGTCCTCAACAGGGCTCCTATGGCTACACCTTC
CASSPQQGSYGYTF
>TRBJ2-7|.|.|TRBV12-3/TRBV12-4
TGTGCCAGCAGTCCAGACAATTACGAGCAGTACTTC
CASSPDNYEQYF
>TRBJ2-7|.|.|TRBV24-1
TGTGCCACCAGCGCGCCGGTCCAGGACGAGCAGTACTTC
CATSAPVQDEQYF
>TRBJ1-1|TRBD1|.|TRBV5-4
TGTGCCAGCACCTCCCCGGCCAGGGACAGCGAAGCTTTCTTT
CASTSPARDSEAFF
>TRBJ2-7|.|.|TRBV4-1
TGCGCCAGCAGCCAAGGGGACGGGGGATTGGGTGCCGGTCGCGAGCAGTACTTC
CASSQGDGGLGAGREQYF
>TRBJ2-1|.|.|TRBV2
TGTGCCAGCAGTCCCTTGCCGGGAGCTATAACCGATGAGCAGTTCTTC
CASSPLPGAITDEQFF
>TRBJ1-1|.|.|TRBV7-9
TGTGCCAGCAGCTTAATGAGAAATGAAGCTTTCTTT
CASSLMRNEAFF
>TRBJ2-7|.|.|TRBV9
TGTGCCAGCAGCACCGGGGGACAGTCCCCCTACGAGCAGTACTTC
CASSTGGQSPYEQYF
>TRBJ2-1|.|.|TRBV6-1
TGTGCCAGCAGTGAAATGGCCGCCCCCCCGAATGAGCAGTTCTTC
CASSEMAAPPNEQFF
>TRBJ2-5|.|.|TRBV7-8
TGTGCCAGCAGTATCGGCCCGGAGGGTAGGCAGGAGACCCAGTACTTC
CASSIGPEGRQETQYF
>TRBJ1-5|.|once|TRBV7-9
TGTGCCAGCAGCCGCGGGACCCCGGGGCAGCCCCAGCATTTT
CASSRGTPGQPQHF
>TRBJ1-1|.|.|TRBV18
TGTGCCAGCTCACACAGACAGGAAGTCGACACTGAAGCTTTCTTT
CASSHRQEVDTEAFF